This T cell receptor beta chain was profiled in a study of shared clonotypes between healthy human individuals. The CDR3 runs 16 residues. Germline V CDR1 and CDR2: SGHVS, FQNEAQ. V lost 4 bases and J lost 0, with 10 bases in between. Sequencing was performed with immunoSEQ multiplex PCR; in TCRdb, only in-frame clones are kept and a portion is missing. This table holds around 530,000 clones, around 76% found once. The sample comprised PBMCs. The clonotype comes from a woman aged 40 to 55 in good health. Some clones in this sample may be carry-over from other donors' samples. The rearrangement uses TRBV7-8 and TRBJ2-6, with unresolved D. The CDR3 is CASSSFPVSGANVLTF. In DNA, the CDR3 is TGTGCCAGCAGCTCCTTCCCCGTCTCTGGGGCCAACGTCCTGACTTTC.